This passage covers 6 T cell receptor beta chains from one sample sequenced in a study of T cell responses to AZD1222 COVID-19 vaccine (dated by TCRdb to 2020 to 2023). The sample's time point label, decoded: baseline before first vaccination. Library generation was performed with the immunoSEQ multiplex PCR assay. In TCRdb, the immuneACCESS table is reduced to in-frame sequences with V and J assigned. These tables do not hold every clone; where another copy was compared, an unresolved V gene accounts for under half, and the others remain unexplained. The sample profile shows about 140,000 clones; 70% to 90% of them were found once. The ten largest clones capture 4.7% of the sample. This specimen consisted of peripheral blood, obtained on day 0 of AZD1222 vaccination. The receptors derive from an adult in good health.

This clone came up once. The genes are TRBV11-3 and TRBJ1-2; D possibly corresponds to TRBD1 (5 bases). The CDR3 totals 12 residues. Trimming took off 2 bases at V and 8 bases at J, with 9 bases between the two ends. Germline CDR1 SGHNT, CDR2 YENEEA. The CDR3 DNA follows: TGTGCCAGCAGCTTATACGGGGCCGGCTACACCTTC. As protein: CASSLYGAGYTF.

The genes are TRBV20-1 and TRBJ1-1, with D possibly matching TRBD1 (6 bases). The CDR3 contains 11 residues. From germline, CDR1 is DFQATT and CDR2 SNEGSKA (reference sequence). V was pared by 0 bases and J by 7 bases, with 6 bases between. Here the CDR3 DNA reads TGCAGTGCTAGAGACAGGGGTGAAGCTTTCTTT. Translating gives CSARDRGEAFF.

CDR3 protein: CASSPRQGNNSPLHF. CDR3 in DNA: TGTGCCAGCAGTCCCCGACAGGGGAATAATTCACCCCTCCACTTT. The gene calls are TRBV27 and TRBJ1-6, with 8 bases that match TRBD1. Germline V lookup: CDR1 MNHEY, CDR2 SMNVEV (reference sequence). The CDR3 loop spans 15 amino acids. V was pared by 5 bases and J by 5 bases, with 5 bases of the junction left unmatched.

V is TRBV6-1 and J is TRBJ1-2, with 8 positions matching TRBD1. Per germline, CDR1 MNHNS and CDR2 SASEGT. This CDR3 is built from 17 residues. Trimming took 4 bases from V and 5 from J; bases not matched to a gene: 15. For the CDR3, the DNA is TGTGCCAGCAGTGGGACAGGGATCTCCCCCATTTGGTATGGCTACACCTTC. Encoded protein: CASSGTGISPIWYGYTF.

The CDR3: CASWGLGASVDNEQFF. The DNA of the CDR3 is TGCGCCAGCTGGGGTTTGGGGGCGTCTGTCGACAATGAGCAGTTCTTC. The chain joins TRBV5-1 to TRBJ2-1; D might be TRBD1 (6 bases). The CDR3 has 16 residues. The V gene lost 7 bases and the J gene lost 5 bases, with 22 bases spanning the gap. The germline V gene encodes CDR1 SGHRS and CDR2 YFSETQ.

The chain combines TRBV2 with TRBJ1-2; 7 bases fit TRBD1. Germline assignment: CDR1 SNHLY and CDR2 FYNNEI. V was pared by 1 base and J by 3 bases, with 5 bases of the junction left unmatched. CDR3 length: 15 amino acids. The CDR3 region is CASSEGVGGYYGYTF. CDR3 nucleotides: TGTGCCAGCAGTGAAGGGGTAGGGGGCTACTATGGCTACACCTTC.